This TCR beta chain is drawn from a study of tumor-infiltrating lymphocytes in localized non-small cell lung cancer. Study background: Patients included smokers and never-smokers with various histologies, some sampled after neoadjuvant chemotherapy. Tumor tissue and non-adjacent uninvolved lung came from each patient. Broader study findings: Each assay used a separate piece of the same tissue. Available tissue quantity limited TCR sequencing to a patient subset.

Unmatched junction bases numbered 7, after V lost 5 bases and J lost 5 bases. The CDR3 extends over 15 amino acids. CDR1 is ENHRY, CDR2 SYGVKD, per germline. Notes on this clone: Its antigen is undetermined.

Here immunoSEQ multiplex PCR was the method, and the copy in TCRdb shows in-frame clones only, minus some. Of about 4,000 clones in the sample, around 66% were seen once. The sample comprised uninvolved lung tissue not adjacent to the tumor. The chain recombines TRBV10-3 with TRBJ2-3; 10 positions agree with TRBD2. The sequence came from a human donor with non-small cell lung cancer. In nucleotides, the CDR3 is TGTGCCATCAGTCAAGCGGGGGGGCATGGAGATACGCAGTATTTT. Translation gives CAISQAGGHGDTQYF.